These 31 T cell receptor beta chains were sequenced from one sample in a study of shared clonotypes between healthy human individuals. The assay was immunoSEQ multiplex PCR, and TCRdb's table has in-frame clones only and misses some. The table shows 2 million to 2.5 million clones, with approximately 93% occurring only once. The sample comprised naive CD4+ T cells from PBMCs. Indicated subset: CD45RA+ positively selected. The source is a man between 18 and 29 years old in good health. Some clones in this sample may be carry-over from other donors' samples.

The J gene is TRBJ2-1, the V gene TRBV7-7, with 9 bases aligning to TRBD1. The CDR3 consists of 16 residues. Germline values: CDR1 SSHAT, CDR2 FNYEAQ (reference sequence). Germline trimming cut 1 base from V and 4 bases from J; bases unmatched to any gene: 5. In DNA, the CDR3 is TGTGCCAGCAGCTTAGAGGGACAGGGTGCGTACAATGAGCAGTTCTTC. This encodes CASSLEGQGAYNEQFF.

This chain uses TRBV7-2 with TRBJ2-3; 14 bases match TRBD2. Germline V gives CDR1 SGHTA, CDR2 FQGNSA. CDR3 length equals 16 residues. V was clipped by 5 bases and J by 3 bases; unmatched bases: 4. The CDR3 loop is CASSRRLAGGTDTQYF. The CDR3 nucleotides read TGTGCCAGCAGCCGTCGACTAGCGGGAGGGACAGATACGCAGTATTTT.

The chain has TRBV5-1 and TRBJ1-5; maybe TRBD1 (5 bases). Germline loops: CDR1 SGHRS, CDR2 YFSETQ. This CDR3 is built from 15 residues. V was pared by 0 bases and J by 5 bases, with 12 bases between. CDR3 DNA sequence: TGCGCCAGCAGCTTGGAGCCGGGGGTTTATCAGCCCCAGCATTTT. This codes for CASSLEPGVYQPQHF.

In this sample, this clone turned up once. This chain joins TRBV7-6 and TRBJ2-5; D may be TRBD2 (5 bases). Trimming took off 2 bases at V and 0 bases at J, with 10 bases between the two ends. This CDR3 comprises 15 residues. CDR1 is SGHVS, CDR2 FNYEAQ, per germline. This chain's CDR3 is CASSLPGGYQETQYF. CDR3 DNA: TGTGCCAGCAGCTTACCAGGAGGCTACCAAGAGACCCAGTACTTC.

The chain joins TRBV5-1 to TRBJ2-1; TRBD1 agrees at 9 bases. With 4 bases clipped from V and 8 bases from J, the junction kept 10 bases outside the gene matches. The V gene's germline CDR1 is SGHRS and CDR2 YFSETQ. This CDR3 spans 15 amino acids. DNA of the CDR3: TGCGCCAGCAGCCGGGGACAGGGTACGTGGGATGAGCAGTTCTTC. Its translation is CASSRGQGTWDEQFF. The entire variable domain, with the rest obtained from reference TRBV5-1 and TRBJ2-1, is as follows: KAGVTQTPRYLIKTRGQQVTLSCSPISGHRSVSWYQQTPGQGLQFLFEYFSETQRNKGNFPGRFSGRQFSNSRSEMNVSTLELGDSALYLCASSRGQGTWDEQFFGPGTRLTVL.

V gene TRBV7-3 combines with J gene TRBJ2-3; D may be TRBD1 (6 bases). V gave up 4 bases and J gave up 2 bases, with 13 bases separating them. Germline V lookup: CDR1 SGHTA, CDR2 FQGTGA. CDR3 size: 15 residues. The CDR3 nucleotides read TGTGCCAGCAGCTCCCAACTGGGGGCCACAGATACGCAGTATTTT. Protein sequence: CASSSQLGATDTQYF.

The chain employs TRBV28 and TRBJ1-2; a weak D match, TRBD1 (5 bases). Per the germline V gene, CDR1 is MDHEN and CDR2 is SYDVKM. The CDR3 has 13 residues. The V gene lost 8 bases and the J gene lost 2 bases, with 12 bases spanning the gap. CDR3 amino acids: CASCRAGNYGYTF. The CDR3 DNA reads as TGTGCCAGCTGTAGGGCAGGGAACTATGGCTACACCTTC.

The chain combines TRBV9 with TRBJ2-3; weak D call: TRBD2 (6 bases). V lost 4 bases and J 2 bases, leaving 20 bases between the germline ends. Per the germline V gene, CDR1 is SGDLS and CDR2 is YYNGEE. The CDR3 is 17 amino acids. CDR3 protein: CASSPRLSGVLTDTQYF. Written as DNA, the CDR3 is TGTGCCAGCAGCCCCAGGTTGTCGGGAGTCCTCACAGATACGCAGTATTTT.

This clone was seen once. This sequence joins TRBV2 and TRBJ2-1, with 13 bases lining up with TRBD2. V was pared by 6 bases and J by 7 bases, with 3 bases of the junction left unmatched. The germline V gene has CDR1 SNHLY and CDR2 FYNNEI. CDR3 size: 14 residues. The CDR3 coding sequence is TGTGCCAGCAGGGGACTAGCGGGATGGAATGAGCAGTTCTTC. Translated, it gives CASRGLAGWNEQFF. Using reference TRBV2 and TRBJ2-1 for the parts outside the CDR3, the full variable domain is EPEVTQTPSHQVTQMGQEVILRCVPISNHLYFYWYRQILGQKVEFLVSFYNNEISEKSEIFDDQFSVERPDGSNFTLKIRSTKLEDSAMYFCASRGLAGWNEQFFGPGTRLTVL.

The CDR3 DNA reads as TGCGCCAGCAGCCAAGCCGGGGCTGGGGGAGATACGCAGTATTTT. As protein: CASSQAGAGGDTQYF. V gene TRBV4-1 combines with J gene TRBJ2-3; D is tentatively TRBD1 or TRBD2 (5 bases each). CDR3 length equals 15 residues. Looked up from germline, CDR1 is MGHRA and CDR2 is YSYEKL. V dropped 1 base and J dropped 5 bases, with 13 bases sitting between them.

The rearrangement joins TRBV10-3 to TRBJ2-1, with TRBD2 matching over 9 bases. The CDR3 loop spans 15 amino acids. Germline CDR1 is ENHRY and CDR2 is SYGVKD. The V gene end was trimmed by 0 bases and the J gene end by 8 bases; junction bases not matched to a gene: 5. The CDR3 DNA sequence: TGTGCCATCAGTGAGTCGAATACTAGCGGGCATGAGCAGTTCTTC. Encoded protein: CAISESNTSGHEQFF.

The chain combines TRBV11-1 with TRBJ1-1; the D is unclear. Deletions cut 1 base from V and 6 bases from J, with 6 bases between. This CDR3 is built from 12 residues. Germline V lookup: CDR1 SGHAT, CDR2 FQDESV (reference sequence). The CDR3 loop reads CASSLEGPEAFF. The CDR3 bases are TGTGCCAGCAGCTTAGAGGGCCCTGAAGCTTTCTTT.

The chain carries TRBV6-5 and TRBJ2-1, with D possibly TRBD2 on 6 matching bases. V lost 0 bases and J 6 bases, leaving 15 bases between the germline ends. The CDR3 is 16 amino acids. The germline gives CDR1 MNHEY, CDR2 SVGAGI. Here the CDR3 reads CASSYSSPLGGNEQFF. As DNA, the CDR3 is TGTGCCAGCAGTTACTCGAGCCCCCTGGGGGGCAATGAGCAGTTCTTC.

The chain couples TRBV7-2 to TRBJ2-1; D unclear. Trimming removed 3 bases at V and 7 bases at J, with 16 bases between. CDR3 length: 15 amino acids. The germline gives CDR1 SGHTA, CDR2 FQGNSA. The CDR3 DNA follows: TGTGCCAGCAGCTTGCAGATCAGCTTCGAAAATGAGCAGTTCTTC. Translation gives CASSLQISFENEQFF. Looking up the rest from reference TRBV7-2 and TRBJ2-1 gives the full variable domain: GAGVSQSPSNKVTEKGKDVELRCDPISGHTALYWYRQSLGQGLEFLIYFQGNSAPDKSGLPSDRFSAERTGGSVSTLTIQRTQQEDSAVYLCASSLQISFENEQFFGPGTRLTVL.

The chain employs TRBV2 and TRBJ1-2, with 11 bases aligning to TRBD1. V shed 4 bases, J shed 6 bases, and the junction held 4 bases outside the gene matches. The CDR3 totals 14 residues. Germline CDR1 SNHLY, CDR2 FYNNEI. This chain's CDR3 is CASSGGQGGNGYTF. The CDR3 bases are TGTGCCAGCAGTGGGGGACAGGGGGGTAATGGCTACACCTTC. Full variable domain (rest looked up from reference TRBV2 and TRBJ1-2): EPEVTQTPSHQVTQMGQEVILRCVPISNHLYFYWYRQILGQKVEFLVSFYNNEISEKSEIFDDQFSVERPDGSNFTLKIRSTKLEDSAMYFCASSGGQGGNGYTFGSGTRLTVV.

This chain links TRBV19 with TRBJ2-7; TRBD2 aligns across 9 bases. This CDR3 is 14 amino acids long. After removal of 8 bases from V and 5 bases from J, the junction contained 10 bases not matched to a gene. Per germline, CDR1 LNHDA and CDR2 SQIVND (reference sequence). The CDR3 loop reads CASCESGRSNEQYF. The CDR3 nucleotides read TGTGCCAGTTGCGAAAGCGGGAGGAGCAACGAGCAGTACTTC.

In the case of this clone: Other DNA sequences in this specimen translate into the identical CDR3. The V gene is TRBV19, the J gene TRBJ1-2; 7 nucleotides agree with TRBD1. Losses at the gene ends were 6 bases for V and 0 bases for J; bases not matched to a gene: 4. The germline CDR1 and CDR2 sequences are LNHDA and SQIVND (reference sequence). The CDR3 contains 14 residues. As DNA, the CDR3 is TGTGCCAGTAGCAGCAGGGGGGCTAACTATGGCTACACCTTC. This gives the protein CASSSRGANYGYTF.

The chain has TRBV19 and TRBJ1-5; D gene ambiguous. Trimming removed 0 bases at V and 1 base at J, with 10 bases between. Germline-derived CDR1 and CDR2 are LNHDA and SQIVND (reference sequence). This CDR3 is 16 amino acids long. The CDR3 reads CASSIEGGWSNQPQHF. The DNA of the CDR3 is TGTGCCAGTAGTATAGAAGGAGGGTGGAGCAATCAGCCCCAGCATTTT.

The CDR3 DNA sequence: TGTGCCAGCAGCTTGAGGAAGGAGGGTGAAGAGTTCTTC. Amino acid sequence: CASSLRKEGEEFF. The V call is TRBV7-2, the J call TRBJ2-1; D is possibly TRBD2 (6 bases). Between the trimmed V and J ends, which lost 3 bases and 14 bases, there was a span of 17 bases. CDR3 length: 13 amino acids. In germline, CDR1 is SGHTA, CDR2 FQGNSA.

This chain's CDR3 is CASSPSGSAYEQYF. CDR3 nucleotides: TGTGCCAGCAGTCCCAGCGGGAGTGCGTACGAGCAGTACTTC. The rearrangement joins TRBV6-5 to TRBJ2-7; 8 positions match TRBD2. V gave up 5 bases and J gave up 4 bases; unmatched junction bases: 7. The CDR3 is 14 amino acids. The germline gives CDR1 MNHEY, CDR2 SVGAGI.

The chain joins TRBV30 to TRBJ1-4; 10 positions match TRBD1. The germline gives CDR1 GTSNPN, CDR2 SVGIG (reference sequence). V shed 0 bases and J 8 bases; nucleotides not matched to a gene: 6. This CDR3 region has 15 residues. CDR3 region: CAWSVSDRGSEKLFF. DNA for the CDR3: TGTGCCTGGAGTGTATCGGACAGGGGGAGCGAAAAACTGTTTTTT.

The chain combines TRBV5-4 with TRBJ2-1, with 9 positions matching TRBD1. Germline loops: CDR1 SGHNT, CDR2 YYREEE (reference sequence). V was clipped by 4 bases and J by 5 bases; unmatched bases: 7. The CDR3 consists of 15 residues. CDR3 nucleotide sequence: TGTGCCAGCAGCACGGGACAGGGAGGTGACAATGAGCAGTTCTTC. Its translation is CASSTGQGGDNEQFF.

A single count supports this clone. J is TRBJ2-7 and V is TRBV11-2, with 8 bases fitting TRBD1. The ends lost 5 bases at V and 5 bases at J; junction bases unmatched: 17. Germline-derived CDR1 and CDR2 are SGHAT and FQNNGV. This CDR3 comprises 17 residues. CDR3 bases: TGTGCCAGCAGCCATCATGGTTGGTGGGACAGGAGTAACGAGCAGTACTTC. Protein product: CASSHHGWWDRSNEQYF.

V usage is TRBV18 and J usage is TRBJ1-1, with TRBD1 matching over 7 bases. The CDR3 length is 14 residues. The ends lost 1 base at V and 10 bases at J; junction bases unmatched: 9. Germline V CDR1 and CDR2: KGHSH, LQKENI. CDR3 region: CASSPQDDQGGAFF. CDR3 nucleotides: TGTGCCAGCTCACCACAGGACGATCAGGGGGGAGCTTTCTTT.

V is TRBV4-1 and J is TRBJ2-3; D uncertain. The CDR3 sequence is 16 residues long. The V gene lost 1 base and the J gene lost 2 bases, with 13 bases spanning the gap. The germline V gene encodes CDR1 MGHRA and CDR2 YSYEKL. This CDR3 is CASSQGIAENTDTQYF. CDR3 sequence (DNA): TGCGCCAGCAGCCAAGGAATCGCGGAGAACACAGATACGCAGTATTTT.

V usage is TRBV4-3 and J usage is TRBJ2-3, with 9 nucleotides matching TRBD2. Trimming removed 0 bases from V and 2 bases from J; junction bases left unmatched: 9. The CDR3 is made up of 18 amino acids. Germline CDR1 and CDR2: LGHNA and YSLEER. The CDR3 nucleotides read TGCGCCAGCAGCCAAGACCTCTTTACTAGCGGGCTCACAGATACGCAGTATTTT. Protein: CASSQDLFTSGLTDTQYF.

Of note for this clone: Different DNA sequences within this sample yield the same CDR3. The chain joins TRBV5-1 to TRBJ2-5, with 10 bases that match TRBD2. The CDR3 loop spans 15 amino acids. Germline CDR1 is SGHRS and CDR2 is YFSETQ. The junction had 4 bases not matched to a gene; V was cut back by 0 bases and J by 5 bases. The CDR3 protein is CASSLALAGSETQYF. The DNA for the CDR3 is TGCGCCAGCAGCTTGGCACTAGCGGGATCGGAGACCCAGTACTTC.

V usage is TRBV5-4 and J usage is TRBJ2-1, with TRBD2 matching 10 bases. This CDR3 comprises 17 residues. J lost 9 bases, V lost 4 bases, and 16 bases had no gene match. CDR1 and CDR2 from the germline V gene are SGHNT and YYREEE (reference sequence). The CDR3 nucleotides are TGTGCCAGCAGCGGCGGGGGAACTAGCGGGATGAGGGGTGAGCAGTTCTTC. Translating it yields CASSGGGTSGMRGEQFF.

The rearrangement uses TRBV14 and TRBJ1-2; TRBD1 aligns across 7 bases. This CDR3 spans 17 amino acids. V gave up 4 bases and J gave up 4 bases; unmatched junction bases: 15. Germline V gene sequence: CDR1 SGHDN, CDR2 FVKESK. In nucleotides, the CDR3 is TGTGCCAGCAGCCCGAGAGGACAGGCGCGAGGCGGCTATGGCTACACCTTC. Translated, it gives CASSPRGQARGGYGYTF.

The CDR3 reads CASSRTASYGYTF. DNA of the CDR3: TGTGCCAGCAGCCGGACAGCCAGCTATGGCTACACCTTC. The J gene is TRBJ1-2, the V gene TRBV28, with TRBD1 as a possible D gene (6 bases). This CDR3 has 13 amino acids. The ends were cut back, 6 bases at V and 4 bases at J, with 12 bases in the middle. Germline lookup yields CDR1 MDHEN and CDR2 SYDVKM.

V gene TRBV18 combines with J gene TRBJ2-3; 10 bases agree with TRBD2. V lost 11 bases and J lost 1; bases outside the gene matches: 6. The CDR3 sequence is 14 residues long. Looked up from germline, CDR1 is KGHSH and CDR2 is LQKENI. The CDR3 sequence: CAARGTSGTDTQYF. For the CDR3, the DNA is TGTGCCGCCCGGGGGACTAGCGGCACAGATACGCAGTATTTT.